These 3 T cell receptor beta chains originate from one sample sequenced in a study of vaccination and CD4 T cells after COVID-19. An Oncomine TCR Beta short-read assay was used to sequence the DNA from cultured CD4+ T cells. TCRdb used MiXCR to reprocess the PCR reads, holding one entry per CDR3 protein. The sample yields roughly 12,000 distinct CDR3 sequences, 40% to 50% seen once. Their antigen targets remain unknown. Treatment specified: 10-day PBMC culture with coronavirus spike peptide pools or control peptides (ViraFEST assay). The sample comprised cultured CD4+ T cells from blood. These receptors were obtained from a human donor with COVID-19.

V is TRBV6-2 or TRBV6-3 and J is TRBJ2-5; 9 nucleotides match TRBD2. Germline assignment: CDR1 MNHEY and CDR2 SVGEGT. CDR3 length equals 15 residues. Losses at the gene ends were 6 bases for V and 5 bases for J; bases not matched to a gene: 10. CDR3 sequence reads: CASRSSGGIRETQYF. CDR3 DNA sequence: TGTGCCAGCAGATCCAGCGGGGGGATCCGGGAGACCCAGTACTTC.

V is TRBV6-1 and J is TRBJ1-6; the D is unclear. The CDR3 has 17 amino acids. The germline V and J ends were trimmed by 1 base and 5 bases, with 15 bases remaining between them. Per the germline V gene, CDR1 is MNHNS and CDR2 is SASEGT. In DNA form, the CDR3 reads TGTGCCAGCAGTGAAGATGCGTGGGTGGGAGATAATTCACCCCTCCACTTT. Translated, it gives CASSEDAWVGDNSPLHF.

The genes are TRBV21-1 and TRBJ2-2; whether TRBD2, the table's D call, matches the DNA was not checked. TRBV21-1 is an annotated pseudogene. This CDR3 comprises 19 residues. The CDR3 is CASSKSLAGGVTNTGELFF. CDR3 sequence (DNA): TGTGCCAGCAGCAAAAGTCTAGCGGGGGGTGTTACGAACACCGGGGAGCTGTTTTTT.